This TCR beta chain comes out of a study of cytomegalovirus exposure and HLA in healthy donors listed by TCRdb under 2017. Study-level background: A later analysis indicated that the 95 to 150 validation repertoires were generated on the platform also employed for the 700 or so repertoires of the first cohort. The study aimed to test whether cataloging public T cell receptors could reveal signatures of past pathogen exposure. To predict cytomegalovirus infection status, the study combined high-throughput TCR immunosequencing, statistical association of individual TCRs with disease status, and machine learning. In addition to the first cohort of 650 to 750 subjects, a separate validation cohort of around 110 different subjects was used.

The donors were included in the validation cohort of around 120 subjects, a group kept apart from the 666-subject first cohort. From the germline V gene, CDR1 is SGDLS and CDR2 is YYNGEE. The CDR3 holds 12 amino acids from the cysteine to the phenylalanine. Only the CDR3 portion is preserved as DNA: 36 bases, with reading frame beginning at the first base. V was cut back by 3 bases and J by 3 bases, leaving a gap of 7 bases between them. The library was prepared using the immunoSEQ multiplex PCR assay. In the paper's pipeline: A statistical classification framework was built for diagnosing cytomegalovirus status from the catalog of TCR beta chain sequences. Entries here come from immuneACCESS through TCRdb and include only in-frame sequences with V and J called. Some clones fail to appear in such tables; in the studies checked, an unresolved V gene covers under half of the shortfall, and the cause of the remainder is unknown. From that table come the V and J calls and clone size; the DNA was used to work out D and trimming. This sample lists about 220,000 clones; approximately 88% were detected once. 11% to 15% of the sample is held by the ten biggest clonotypes.

The investigation overall reported the following: A total of roughly 160 TCR beta chains were listed by the study as associated with cytomegalovirus. The authors suggested that the approach could potentially be extended to other disease states and immunological phenotypes. A later analysis found that TCRs clustered in the first cohort also tended to co-occur in the 120 validation repertoires, with 90% to 95% of cluster scores above 0. In both the original and validation cohorts, the classifier was reported to diagnose cytomegalovirus status with high specificity and sensitivity. All 120 or so repertoires were used to score co-occurrence in the validation cohort in a later analysis, because that analysis had no HLA typing for the cohort. Most TCR sequences were seen in very few donors, while some public TCRs were found in many individuals. Three of the identified cytomegalovirus-associated TCR beta chains were confirmed in vitro to be specific for cytomegalovirus antigens.

Comment on this clone: No cognate antigen has been identified for it. The record has no base qualities; no much larger clone is one base away.

This clonotype was obtained from a young woman in good health and CMV-seropositive. The receptor chain draws on TRBV9 and TRBJ2-7, and possibly TRBD1, on 5 matching bases. Sequencing input: PBMCs. The CDR3 loop reads CASSAQGYEQYF. The nucleotide sequence reads as follows: TGTGCCAGCAGCGCGCAGGGCTACGAGCAGTACTTC.